Here is one T cell receptor beta chain with its context. Antigen specificity is unknown. The unexposed donors gave CD4+ T cells in about 2011-2019, prior to COVID-19. Naive and memory CD4+ T cells came from enriched cryopreserved PBMCs. The entry originates in a study of CD4 T cells in relation to SARS-CoV-2 and coronaviruses. Only in-frame clones appear in the TCRdb table, and some are missing; sequencing was by immunoSEQ multiplex PCR. Of just under 65,000 clones listed, roughly 93% are singletons. Germline values: CDR1 LGHDT, CDR2 YNNKEL (reference sequence). This CDR3 has 15 amino acids. The ends were cut back, 0 bases at V and 3 bases at J, with 9 bases in the middle. Study-level points and caveats: According to naive versus memory sequencing, detected responses are memory recall, not newly primed. SARS-CoV-2-driven expansion was significantly weaker in crossreactive than monoreactive clones. Each donor contributed either pre-pandemic or post-infection samples, not both.

The clonotype comes from a human donor in good health. The V call is TRBV3-1 (or the pseudogene TRBV3-2), the J call TRBJ2-1; D gene uncertain. Source material: naive CD4+ T cells from PBMCs. Specified subset: naive CD4+ T cells isolated by negative enrichment. The CDR3 reads CASSQEGNNYNEQFF. In DNA, the CDR3 is TGTGCCAGCAGCCAAGAGGGGAATAACTACAATGAGCAGTTCTTC.